The source of this T cell receptor beta chain is a study of cytomegalovirus exposure and HLA in healthy donors. The germline CDR1 and CDR2 sequences are SGHNT and YYREEE (reference sequence). The trim removed 0 bases at V and 5 bases at J, leaving 7 bases unmatched. This CDR3 contains 15 residues. The PCR employed 60 Vbeta primers together with 13 Jbeta primers. Some clones are missing from TCRdb's copy, which holds only in-frame ones; the method was immunoSEQ multiplex PCR. This repertoire shows approximately 79,000 clones, roughly 80% found once; its top ten account for over 2%. The table lists this clone with a count of one.

The TCR originated in a boy younger than 18 in good health and CMV-seronegative. Sequencing was performed on PBMCs. V usage is TRBV5-4 and J usage is TRBJ2-7; 8 positions match TRBD1. For the CDR3, the DNA is TGTGCCAGCAGCTTGGAGGCAGGGGGCAGGGACGAGCAGTACTTC. Translating it yields CASSLEAGGRDEQYF.